This T cell receptor beta chain was sequenced for a study of cytomegalovirus exposure and HLA in healthy donors. A note on this clone: As yet, its antigen is unknown.

60 Vbeta and 13 Jbeta primers were used in PCR. The table came from immunoSEQ multiplex PCR; TCRdb's copy has only in-frame clones and leaves some out. This sample has roughly 110,000 clones, with over 65% found just once. Regarding donors, all were healthy bone marrow donors. Regarding the study as a whole: For TCR beta chains, V- and J-gene trimming was later linked to a missense DCLRE1C variant. According to an earlier analysis, most TCR beta V segments yielded productive rearrangements about 87% or about 30% of the time. Highest at DRB1 and lowest at HLA-C, TCR association rates differed among HLA loci in a later analysis.

Sequencing was performed on PBMCs. The receptor's source is a woman aged 40 to 50 in good health and CMV-seropositive.

The CDR3 coding sequence is TGCGCCAGCAGCTTGGACAGGGGAAACACCATATATTTT. Residues: CASSLDRGNTIYF. The chain uses TRBV5-1 and TRBJ1-3; a possible D gene is TRBD1 (5 bases). Per germline, CDR1 SGHRS and CDR2 YFSETQ. Trimming took 0 bases from V and 4 from J, leaving 5 bases between them. The CDR3 has 13 residues.